What follows are 7 T cell receptor beta chains derived from one specimen sequenced in a study of T cells in narcolepsy. Some clones are missing from TCRdb's copy, which holds only in-frame ones; the method was immunoSEQ multiplex PCR. Altogether some 30,000 clones are present, around 79% being singletons, with the ten largest covering around 3.7%. Sequencing was carried out using memory (CD45RA-) CD4+ T cells from blood. All receptors derive from a human donor in good health.

The CDR3 DNA is TGTGCCAGCAGCCGGGGGGGACTAGCGGGCACAGATACGCAGTATTTT. This codes for CASSRGGLAGTDTQYF. This chain uses TRBV7-2 with TRBJ2-3; 11 nucleotides align to TRBD2. The CDR3 is made up of 16 amino acids. V was pared by 5 bases and J by 1 base, with 5 bases of the junction left unmatched. Per germline, CDR1 SGHTA and CDR2 FQGNSA.

This clone came up a few times. V and J are TRBV6-1 and TRBJ1-1; D gene unclear. The CDR3 has 15 amino acids. Germline CDR1 is MNHNS and CDR2 is SASEGT. The V end was cut by 2 bases, the J end by 1 base, with 11 bases between. The CDR3 nucleotides read TGTGCCAGCAGTGAAATTGGCCGACCGAACACTGAAGCTTTCTTT. Translated, it gives CASSEIGRPNTEAFF.

The gene calls are TRBV30 and TRBJ2-7; 8 nucleotides line up with TRBD2. The CDR3 has 14 amino acids. V was pared by 2 bases and J by 1 base, with 4 bases of the junction left unmatched. Germline V gives CDR1 GTSNPN, CDR2 SVGIG (reference sequence). The CDR3 here is CAWSFSGISYEQYF. The CDR3 DNA reads as TGTGCCTGGAGTTTTAGCGGGATTTCCTACGAGCAGTACTTC.

In its sample, this clone was seen once. The chain joins TRBV5-4 to TRBJ1-1; no clear D. The CDR3 contains 14 residues. Germline V lookup: CDR1 SGHNT, CDR2 YYREEE (reference sequence). The V end was cut by 0 bases, the J end by 0 bases, with 6 bases between. CDR3 nucleotides: TGTGCCAGCAGCTTGGGGGTCTTGAACACTGAAGCTTTCTTT. Protein: CASSLGVLNTEAFF. Filled out from reference TRBV5-4 and TRBJ1-1, the complete variable domain reads ETGVTQSPTHLIKTRGQQVTLRCSSQSGHNTVSWYQQALGQGPQFIFQYYREEENGRGNFPPRFSGLQFPNYSSELNVNALELDDSALYLCASSLGVLNTEAFFGQGTRLTVV.

This clone was observed a few times. The V gene is TRBV14, the J gene TRBJ1-2; D gene ambiguous. CDR3 length: 12 residues. Germline assignment: CDR1 SGHDN and CDR2 FVKESK. V dropped 5 bases and J dropped 7 bases, with 11 bases sitting between them. Here the CDR3 reads CASSEAGRGYTF. The CDR3 bases are TGTGCCAGCAGCGAAGCGGGCCGTGGCTACACCTTC. Based on the CDR3 plus reference TRBV14 and TRBJ1-2, the full variable domain is EAGVTQFPSHSVIEKGQTVTLRCDPISGHDNLYWYRRVMGKEIKFLLHFVKESKQDESGMPNNRFLAERTGGTYSTLKVQPAELEDSGVYFCASSEAGRGYTFGSGTRLTVV.

Here the CDR3 DNA reads TGCAGCGCCACCCAAGACAACTACGAGCAGTACTTC. It encodes CSATQDNYEQYF. The chain combines TRBV29-1 with TRBJ2-5; no firm D call. Gene TRBJ2-7 matches the end of the DNA better, so the J call may be wrong. This CDR3 region has 12 residues. Germline CDR1 SQVTM, CDR2 ANQGSEA.

The chain joins TRBV11-2 to TRBJ2-1, with 10 bases identical to TRBD1. After removal of 5 bases from V and 4 bases from J, the junction contained 2 bases not matched to a gene. This CDR3 comprises 14 residues. Germline CDR1 SGHAT, CDR2 FQNNGV. The CDR3 nucleotides read TGTGCCAGCAGCAGGGACAGGGGATACAATGAGCAGTTCTTC. Residues: CASSRDRGYNEQFF.